The TCR beta chain described here comes from a study of blood T cell repertoires in COVID-19. V trimming: 5 bases; J trimming: 5 bases; junction bases outside the gene matches: 3. CDR1 is SGHTA, CDR2 FQGNSA, per germline. The CDR3 extends over 13 amino acids. Clones were read by immunoSEQ multiplex PCR, and TCRdb kept only the in-frame ones, dropping some. The sample includes 45,000 to 55,000 clones, 83% seen only once; the top ten take approximately 5%. Sequenced: peripheral blood. V is TRBV7-2 and J is TRBJ1-2, with TRBD1 matching 9 bases. This clonotype was sampled from a human donor in a cohort sampled during active COVID-19. In DNA form, the CDR3 reads TGTGCCAGCAGCCCACAGGGGGCTTATGGCTACACCTTC. Residues: CASSPQGAYGYTF.